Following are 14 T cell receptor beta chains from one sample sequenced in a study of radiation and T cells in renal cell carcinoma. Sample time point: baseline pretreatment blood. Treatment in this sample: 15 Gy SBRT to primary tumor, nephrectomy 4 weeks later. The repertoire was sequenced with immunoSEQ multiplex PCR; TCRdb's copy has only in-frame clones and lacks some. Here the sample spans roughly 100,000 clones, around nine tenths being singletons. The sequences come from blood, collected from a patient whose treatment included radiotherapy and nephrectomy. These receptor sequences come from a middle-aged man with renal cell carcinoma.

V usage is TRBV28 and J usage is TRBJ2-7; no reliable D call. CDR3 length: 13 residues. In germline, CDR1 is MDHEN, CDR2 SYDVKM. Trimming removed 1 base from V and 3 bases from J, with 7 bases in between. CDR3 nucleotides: TGTGCCAGCAGTTTATTCAGAAACTACGAGCAGTACTTC. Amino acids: CASSLFRNYEQYF.

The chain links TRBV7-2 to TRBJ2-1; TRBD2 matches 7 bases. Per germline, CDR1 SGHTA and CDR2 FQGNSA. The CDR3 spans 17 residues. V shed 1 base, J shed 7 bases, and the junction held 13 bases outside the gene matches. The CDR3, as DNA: TGTGCCAGCAGCTTAGAGCCTCTAGCGGTGCCAGTTAATGAGCAGTTCTTC. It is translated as CASSLEPLAVPVNEQFF.

The CDR3 nucleotides are TGTGCCAGCTCACCCATGGGACAGGGAGGAGACATTCAGTACTTC. It translates to CASSPMGQGGDIQYF. The V gene is TRBV18, the J gene TRBJ2-4, with TRBD1 matching 9 bases. V gave up 3 bases and J gave up 8 bases; unmatched junction bases: 8. The CDR3 consists of 15 residues. The germline gives CDR1 KGHSH, CDR2 LQKENI. The whole variable domain, remainder taken from reference TRBV18 and TRBJ2-4, is NAGVMQNPRHLVRRRGQEARLRCSPMKGHSHVYWYRQLPEEGLKFMVYLQKENIIDESGMPKERFSAEFPKEGPSILRIQQVVRGDSAAYFCASSPMGQGGDIQYFGAGTRLSVL.

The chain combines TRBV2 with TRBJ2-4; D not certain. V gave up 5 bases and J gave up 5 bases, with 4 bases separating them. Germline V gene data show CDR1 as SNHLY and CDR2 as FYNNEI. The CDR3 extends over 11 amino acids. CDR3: CASSTQNIQYF. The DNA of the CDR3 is TGTGCCAGCAGTACTCAAAACATTCAGTACTTC.

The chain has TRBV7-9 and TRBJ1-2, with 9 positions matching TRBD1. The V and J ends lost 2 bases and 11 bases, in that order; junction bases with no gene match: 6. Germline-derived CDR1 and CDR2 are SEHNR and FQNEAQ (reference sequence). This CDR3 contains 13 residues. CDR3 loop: CASSLSGTGKYTF. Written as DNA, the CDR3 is TGTGCCAGCAGCTTATCAGGGACAGGGAAATACACCTTC.

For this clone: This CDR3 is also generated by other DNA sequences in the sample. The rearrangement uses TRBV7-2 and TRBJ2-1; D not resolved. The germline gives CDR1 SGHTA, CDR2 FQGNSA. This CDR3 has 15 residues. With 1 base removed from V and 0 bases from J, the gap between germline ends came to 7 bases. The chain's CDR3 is CASSLGSSSYNEQFF. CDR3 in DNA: TGTGCCAGCAGCTTAGGGTCTAGCTCCTACAATGAGCAGTTCTTC.

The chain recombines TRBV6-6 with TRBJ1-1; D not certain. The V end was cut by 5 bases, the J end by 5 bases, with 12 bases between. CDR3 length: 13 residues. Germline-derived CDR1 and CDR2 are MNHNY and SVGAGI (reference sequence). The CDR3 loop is CASSPTPQTEAFF. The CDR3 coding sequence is TGTGCCAGCAGTCCTACGCCCCAAACTGAAGCTTTCTTT.

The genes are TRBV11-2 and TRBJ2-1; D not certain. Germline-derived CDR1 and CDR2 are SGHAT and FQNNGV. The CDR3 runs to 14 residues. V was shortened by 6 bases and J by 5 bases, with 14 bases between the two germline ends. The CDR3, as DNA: TGTGCCAGCAGTTACACGACGGAAAACAATGAGCAGTTCTTC. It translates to CASSYTTENNEQFF.

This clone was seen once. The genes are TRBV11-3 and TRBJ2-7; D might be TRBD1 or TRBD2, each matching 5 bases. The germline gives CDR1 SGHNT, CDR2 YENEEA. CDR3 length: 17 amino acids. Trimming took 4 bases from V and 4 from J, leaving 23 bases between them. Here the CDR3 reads CASSSQLPGRELYEQYF. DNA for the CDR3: TGTGCCAGCAGCTCTCAGCTCCCGGGACGGGAACTATACGAGCAGTACTTC.

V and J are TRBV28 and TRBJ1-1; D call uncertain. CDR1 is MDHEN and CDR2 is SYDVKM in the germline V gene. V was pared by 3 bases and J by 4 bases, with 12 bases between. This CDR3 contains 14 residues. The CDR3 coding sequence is TGTGCCAGCAGTTTCCTTGAGCGGGCCACTGAAGCTTTCTTT. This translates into CASSFLERATEAFF.

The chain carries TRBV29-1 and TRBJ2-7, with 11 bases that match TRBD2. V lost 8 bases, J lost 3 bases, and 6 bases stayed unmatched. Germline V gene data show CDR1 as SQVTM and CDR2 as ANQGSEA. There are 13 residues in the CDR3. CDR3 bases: TGCAGCCCGGGACTAGCGGTGTACTACGAGCAGTACTTC. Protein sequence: CSPGLAVYYEQYF.

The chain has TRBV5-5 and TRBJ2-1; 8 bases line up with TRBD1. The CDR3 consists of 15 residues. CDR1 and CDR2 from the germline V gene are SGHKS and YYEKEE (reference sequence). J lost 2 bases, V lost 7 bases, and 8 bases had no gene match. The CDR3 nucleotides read TGTGCCAGCCTACACCCAGGGGGCCCCTACAATGAGCAGTTCTTC. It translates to CASLHPGGPYNEQFF.

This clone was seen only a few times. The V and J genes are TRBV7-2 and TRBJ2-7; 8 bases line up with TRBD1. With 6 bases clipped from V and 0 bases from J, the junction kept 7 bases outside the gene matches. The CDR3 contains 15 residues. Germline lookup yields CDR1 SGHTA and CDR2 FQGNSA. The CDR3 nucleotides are TGTGCCAGCAGTCGGGACAGGACCAGCTCCTACGAGCAGTACTTC. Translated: CASSRDRTSSYEQYF.

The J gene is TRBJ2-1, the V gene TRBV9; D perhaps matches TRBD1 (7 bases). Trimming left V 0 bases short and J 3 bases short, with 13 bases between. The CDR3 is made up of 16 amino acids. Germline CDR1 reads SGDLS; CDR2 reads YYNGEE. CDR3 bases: TGTGCCAGCAGCGTAGTAGGAGGGGGCTACTACAATGAGCAGTTCTTC. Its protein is CASSVVGGGYYNEQFF.